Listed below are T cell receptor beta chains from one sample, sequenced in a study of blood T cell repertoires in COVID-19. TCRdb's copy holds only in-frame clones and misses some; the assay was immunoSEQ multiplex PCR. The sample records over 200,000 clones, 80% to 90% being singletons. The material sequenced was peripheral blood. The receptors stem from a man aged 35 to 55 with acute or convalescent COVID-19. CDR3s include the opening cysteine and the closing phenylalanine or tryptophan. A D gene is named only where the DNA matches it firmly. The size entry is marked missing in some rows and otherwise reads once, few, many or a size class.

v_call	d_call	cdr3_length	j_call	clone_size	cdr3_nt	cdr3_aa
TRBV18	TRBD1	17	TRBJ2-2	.	TGTGCCAGCTCACCAGGCGACAGGGTTCTAAACACCGGGGAGCTGTTTTTT	CASSPGDRVLNTGELFF
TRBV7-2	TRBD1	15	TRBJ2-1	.	TGTGCCAGCAGCCTCGACAGGGTAAGCTACAATGAGCAGTTCTTC	CASSLDRVSYNEQFF
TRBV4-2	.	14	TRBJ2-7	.	TGTGCCAGCAGCCACCCCGGGACACCCTACGAGCAGTACTTC	CASSHPGTPYEQYF
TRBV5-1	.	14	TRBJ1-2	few	TGCGCCAGCAGCTTGGAACGCATCAGGGATGGCTACACCTTC	CASSLERIRDGYTF
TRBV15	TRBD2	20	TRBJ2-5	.	TGTGCCACCCGTACCAGCACTAGCGGGAAAAATAGGGGAAACCAAGAGACCCAGTACTTC	CATRTSTSGKNRGNQETQYF
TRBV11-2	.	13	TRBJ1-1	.	TGTGCCAGCAGTTTTCAGGGGAACACTGAAGCTTTCTTT	CASSFQGNTEAFF
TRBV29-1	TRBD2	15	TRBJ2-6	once	TGCAGCGTCTCTAGCGGGGGTTTCGGGGCCAACGTCCTGACTTTC	CSVSSGGFGANVLTF
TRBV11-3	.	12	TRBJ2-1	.	TGTGCCAGCAGCTTGGAGCTGGGTGAGCAGTTCTTC	CASSLELGEQFF
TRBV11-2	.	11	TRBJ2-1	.	TGTGCCAGCAGCTCTTACTTAGAGCAGTTCTTC	CASSSYLEQFF
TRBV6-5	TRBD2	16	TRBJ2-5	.	TGTGCCAGCAGTTACTCGCGGCCTAGCGGGGTAGAGACCCAGTACTTC	CASSYSRPSGVETQYF
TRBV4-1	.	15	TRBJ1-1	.	TGCGCCAGCAGCCACCTCGGACTGGGGAACACTGAAGCTTTCTTT	CASSHLGLGNTEAFF
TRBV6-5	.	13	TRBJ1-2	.	TGTGCCAGCAGCCTCGACTCGAACTATGGCTACACCTTC	CASSLDSNYGYTF
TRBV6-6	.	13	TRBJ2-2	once	TGTGCCAGCAATTCAATGAACACCGGGGAGCTGTTTTTT	CASNSMNTGELFF
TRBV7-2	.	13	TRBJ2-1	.	TGTGCCAGCAGCCCACTCCGCGGTAATGAGCAGTTCTTC	CASSPLRGNEQFF
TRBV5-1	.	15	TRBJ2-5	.	TGCGCCAGCAGCGGTGCAACCCACGGGAAAGAGACCCAGTACTTC	CASSGATHGKETQYF
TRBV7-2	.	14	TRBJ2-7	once	TGTGCCAGCAGCTCCCCTACTTACTCCTACGAGCAGTACTTC	CASSSPTYSYEQYF
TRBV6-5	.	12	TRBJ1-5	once	TGTGCCAGCAGCAGGGGTAATCAGCCCCAGCATTTT	CASSRGNQPQHF
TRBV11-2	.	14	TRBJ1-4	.	TGTGCCAGCAGCTTTCGGTCAACTAATGAAAAACTGTTTTTT	CASSFRSTNEKLFF
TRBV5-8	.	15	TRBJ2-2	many	TGTGCCAGCAGCTTTCAGGGGATCGGCACCGGGGAGCTGTTTTTT	CASSFQGIGTGELFF
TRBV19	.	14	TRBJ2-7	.	TGTGCCAGTAGCCCTCAGGTGACCTCCTACGAGCAGTACTTC	CASSPQVTSYEQYF
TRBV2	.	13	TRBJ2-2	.	TGTGCCAGCACGGGTGGGGACTCGAGGGAGCTGTTTTTT	CASTGGDSRELFF
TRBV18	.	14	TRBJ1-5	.	TGTGCCAGCTCACGGAGACAGGGCAATCAGCCCCAGCATTTT	CASSRRQGNQPQHF
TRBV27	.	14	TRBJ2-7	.	TGTGCCAGCAGTTTGGACAGCCGCTCCTACGAGCAGTACTTC	CASSLDSRSYEQYF
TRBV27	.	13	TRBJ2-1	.	TGTGCCAGCACCCCCGGTGGAGTCCTTGAGCAGTTCTTC	CASTPGGVLEQFF
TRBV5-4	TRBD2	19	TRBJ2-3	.	TGTGCCAGCAGCCACCCGGGTAGTTTAGAGGCGGGAGGCCCAGATACGCAGTATTTT	CASSHPGSLEAGGPDTQYF
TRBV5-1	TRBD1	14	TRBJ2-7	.	TGCGCCAGCACCGACGGACAGGGGGACTACGAGCAGTACTTC	CASTDGQGDYEQYF
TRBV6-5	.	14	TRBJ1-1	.	TGTGCCAGCAGTTACGGGACACTGAACACTGAAGCTTTCTTT	CASSYGTLNTEAFF
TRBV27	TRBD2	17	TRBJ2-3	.	TGTGCCAGCAGTTTAGGGCTAGCGGGGCACAGCACAGATACGCAGTATTTT	CASSLGLAGHSTDTQYF
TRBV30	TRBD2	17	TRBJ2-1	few	TGTGCCTGGAATACCTCGCCACTAGCGGCTTTGATGAGTGAGCAGTTCTTC	CAWNTSPLAALMSEQFF
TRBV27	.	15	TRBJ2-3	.	TGTGCCAGCAGATACAGGGGACTGAGCACAGATACGCAGTATTTT	CASRYRGLSTDTQYF
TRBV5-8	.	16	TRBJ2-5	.	TGTGCCAGCAGTCATAAGACGGCCCCGAGGTCGGGGACCCAGTACTTC	CASSHKTAPRSGTQYF
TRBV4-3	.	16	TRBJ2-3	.	TGCGCCAGCAGCCAAGATCATACAATAAAAACAGATACGCAGTATTTT	CASSQDHTIKTDTQYF
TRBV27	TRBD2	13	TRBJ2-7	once	TGTGCCAGCAGCCCGGGGGGTAGCTATGAGCAGTACTTC	CASSPGGSYEQYF
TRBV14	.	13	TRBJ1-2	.	TGTGCCAGCAGCTTCACCCCAGGGCGAGGCTACACCTTC	CASSFTPGRGYTF
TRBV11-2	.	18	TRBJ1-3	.	TGTGCCAGCAGCTTGGGCAGGGTCGGGACTTACTCTGGAAACACCATATATTTT	CASSLGRVGTYSGNTIYF
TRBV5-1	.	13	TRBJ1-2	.	TGCGCCAGCAGAAACAGCTACTTAAATGGCTACACCTTC	CASRNSYLNGYTF
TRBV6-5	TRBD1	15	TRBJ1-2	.	TGTGCCAGCAGTCCCCTGACAGGGGACCCCTATGGCTACACCTTC	CASSPLTGDPYGYTF
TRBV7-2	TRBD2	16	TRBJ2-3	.	TGTGCCAGCAGCATCTCTACTAGCGGGGGGCCCCAGACGCAGTATTTT	CASSISTSGGPQTQYF